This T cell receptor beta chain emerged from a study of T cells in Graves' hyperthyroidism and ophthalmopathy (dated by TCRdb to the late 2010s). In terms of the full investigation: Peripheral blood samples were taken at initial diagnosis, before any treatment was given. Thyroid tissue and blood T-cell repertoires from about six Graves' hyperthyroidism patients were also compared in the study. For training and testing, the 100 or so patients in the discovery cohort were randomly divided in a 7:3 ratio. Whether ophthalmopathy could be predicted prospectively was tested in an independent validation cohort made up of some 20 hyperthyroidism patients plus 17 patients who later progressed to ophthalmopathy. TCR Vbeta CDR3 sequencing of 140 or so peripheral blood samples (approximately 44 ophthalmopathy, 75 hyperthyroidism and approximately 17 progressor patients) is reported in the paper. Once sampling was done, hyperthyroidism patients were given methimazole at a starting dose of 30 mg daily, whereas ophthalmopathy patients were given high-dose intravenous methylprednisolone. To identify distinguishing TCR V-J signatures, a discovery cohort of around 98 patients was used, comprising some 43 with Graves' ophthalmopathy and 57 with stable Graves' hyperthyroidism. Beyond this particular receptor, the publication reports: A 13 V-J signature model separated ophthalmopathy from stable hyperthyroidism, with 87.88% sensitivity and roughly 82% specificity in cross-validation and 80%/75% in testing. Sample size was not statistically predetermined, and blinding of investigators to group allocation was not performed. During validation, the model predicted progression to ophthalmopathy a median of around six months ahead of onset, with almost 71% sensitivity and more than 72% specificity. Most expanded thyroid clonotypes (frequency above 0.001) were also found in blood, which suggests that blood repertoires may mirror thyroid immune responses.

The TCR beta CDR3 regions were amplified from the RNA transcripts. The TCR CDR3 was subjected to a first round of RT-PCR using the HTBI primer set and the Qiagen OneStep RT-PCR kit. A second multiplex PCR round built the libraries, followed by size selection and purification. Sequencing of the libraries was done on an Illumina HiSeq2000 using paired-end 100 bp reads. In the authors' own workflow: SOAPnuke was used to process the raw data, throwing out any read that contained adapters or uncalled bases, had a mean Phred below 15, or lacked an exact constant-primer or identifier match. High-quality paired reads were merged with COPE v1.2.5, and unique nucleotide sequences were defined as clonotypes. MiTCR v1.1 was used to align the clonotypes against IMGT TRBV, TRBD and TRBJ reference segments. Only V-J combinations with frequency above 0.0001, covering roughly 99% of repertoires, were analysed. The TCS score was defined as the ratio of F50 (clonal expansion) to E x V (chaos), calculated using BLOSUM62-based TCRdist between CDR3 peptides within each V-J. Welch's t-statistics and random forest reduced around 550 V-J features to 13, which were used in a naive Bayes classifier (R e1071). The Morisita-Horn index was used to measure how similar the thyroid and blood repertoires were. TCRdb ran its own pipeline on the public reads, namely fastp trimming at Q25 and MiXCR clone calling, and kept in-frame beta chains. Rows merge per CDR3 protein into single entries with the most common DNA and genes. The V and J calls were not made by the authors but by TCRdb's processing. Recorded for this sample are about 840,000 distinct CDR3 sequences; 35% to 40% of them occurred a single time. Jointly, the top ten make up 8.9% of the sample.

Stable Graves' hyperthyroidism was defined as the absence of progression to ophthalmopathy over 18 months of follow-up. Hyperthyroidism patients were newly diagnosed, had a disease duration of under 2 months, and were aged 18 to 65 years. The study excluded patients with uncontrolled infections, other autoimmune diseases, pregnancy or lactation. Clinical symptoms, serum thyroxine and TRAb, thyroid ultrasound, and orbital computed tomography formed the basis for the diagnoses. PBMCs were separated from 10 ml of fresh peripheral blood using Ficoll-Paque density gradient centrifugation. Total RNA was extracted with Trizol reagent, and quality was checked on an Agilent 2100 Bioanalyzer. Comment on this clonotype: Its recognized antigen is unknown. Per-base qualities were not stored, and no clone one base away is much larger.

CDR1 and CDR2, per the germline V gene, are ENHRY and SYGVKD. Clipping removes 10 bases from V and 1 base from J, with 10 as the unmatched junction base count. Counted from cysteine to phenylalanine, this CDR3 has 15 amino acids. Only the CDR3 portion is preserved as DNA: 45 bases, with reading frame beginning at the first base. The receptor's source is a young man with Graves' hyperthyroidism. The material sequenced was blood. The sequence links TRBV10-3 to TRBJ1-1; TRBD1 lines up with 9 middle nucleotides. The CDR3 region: CASSFSTGGNTEAFF. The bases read TGTGCCAGCAGCTTCTCGACAGGGGGGAACACTGAAGCTTTCTTT.